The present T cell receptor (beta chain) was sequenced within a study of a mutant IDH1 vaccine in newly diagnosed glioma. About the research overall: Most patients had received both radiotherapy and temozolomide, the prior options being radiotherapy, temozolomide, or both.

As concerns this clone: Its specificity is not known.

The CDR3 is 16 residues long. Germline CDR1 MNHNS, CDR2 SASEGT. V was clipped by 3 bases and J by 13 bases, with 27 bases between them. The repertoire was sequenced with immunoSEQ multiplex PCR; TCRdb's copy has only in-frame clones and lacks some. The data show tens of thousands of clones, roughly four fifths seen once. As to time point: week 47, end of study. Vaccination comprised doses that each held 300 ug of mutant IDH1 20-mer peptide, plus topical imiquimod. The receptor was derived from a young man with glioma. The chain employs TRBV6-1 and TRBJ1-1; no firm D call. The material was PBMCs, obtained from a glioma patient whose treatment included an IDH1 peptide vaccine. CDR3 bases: TGTGCCAGCAGTGAGGAATCGACAATCCGTTCTGGGTCTGTTTTCTTT. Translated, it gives CASSEESTIRSGSVFF.